This entry describes one T cell receptor (beta chain). Its antigen is not known. This entry is derived from a study of T cells expressing NK-cell markers. Overall study findings and caveats: 1.0-7.0% of CD8+ T cells in over five donors belonged to dominant NKG2C+ clonotypes.

TCRdb reprocessed the 5' RACE reads, keeping one entry per CDR3 protein, no DNA. The sample table sets out 450,000 to 600,000 distinct CDR3 sequences. This TCR was recovered from a man younger than 35 in good health. Sequenced material: blood T cells: a sorted CD56 or NKG2C T cell subset, CD4+ or CD8+ T cells, or bulk PBMC T cells (not recorded which).

This chain's CDR3 is CASSLTARLLPSGANVLTF. The rearrangement uses TRBV11-2 and TRBJ2-6; TCRdb's D gene call, TRBD1, goes unchecked for lack of DNA. The CDR3 spans 19 residues. Per the germline V gene, CDR1 is SGHAT and CDR2 is FQNNGV.